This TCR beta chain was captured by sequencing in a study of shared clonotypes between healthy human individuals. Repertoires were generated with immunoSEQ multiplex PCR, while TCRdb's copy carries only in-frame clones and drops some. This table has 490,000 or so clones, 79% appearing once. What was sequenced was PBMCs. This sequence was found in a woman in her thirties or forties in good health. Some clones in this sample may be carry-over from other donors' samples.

CDR3 sequence: CASSLIGVGGGSTDTQYF. CDR3 DNA sequence: TGTGCCAGCAGTTTAATAGGTGTTGGGGGAGGCAGCACAGATACGCAGTATTTT. The chain employs TRBV28 and TRBJ2-3; tentative D call: TRBD2 (6 bases). CDR3 length: 18 amino acids. The V end was cut by 2 bases, the J end by 0 bases, with 18 bases between. Germline V gene lookup returns CDR1 MDHEN and CDR2 SYDVKM. Filled out from reference TRBV28 and TRBJ2-3, the complete variable domain reads DVKVTQSSRYLVKRTGEKVFLECVQDMDHENMFWYRQDPGLGLRLIYFSYDVKMKEKGDIPEGYSVSREKKERFSLILESASTNQTSMYLCASSLIGVGGGSTDTQYFGPGTRLTVL.